Here is one TCR beta chain with its context. Its antigen is still unknown. This sample is part of a study of CD8 T cells in ankylosing spondylitis. Broader study findings: As for the disease-linked clones, they showed a CD8+ phenotype and occurred at relatively low frequencies in peripheral blood. From matched ankylosing spondylitis synovial fluid, disease-linked clones were reportedly recovered at significantly enriched levels. Earlier literature documents some of the motif variants in reactive arthritis synovial fluid and blood. In ankylosing spondylitis blood, a motif of about 8 highly homologous TCR beta variants appeared characteristic.

TCRdb used MiXCR to reprocess the 5' RACE reads, holding one entry per CDR3 protein. The table includes 750,000 to 850,000 distinct CDR3 sequences, 12% detected once. The CDR3 is made up of 15 amino acids. Trimming took 7 bases from V and 5 from J; bases not matched to a gene: 10. In germline, CDR1 is SEHNR, CDR2 FQNEAQ (reference sequence). The clonotype originates from a male donor with ankylosing spondylitis. The rearrangement uses TRBV7-9 and TRBJ2-1; 8 bases map to TRBD1. Sequences were obtained from blood, either unsorted or a sorted T cell fraction (not recorded which). CDR3 sequence reads: CASNLLGTGDNEQFF. CDR3 nucleotide sequence: TGTGCCAGCAACCTCCTGGGGACAGGAGACAATGAGCAGTTCTTC. Filled out from reference TRBV7-9 and TRBJ2-1, the complete variable domain reads DTGVSQNPRHKITKRGQNVTFRCDPISEHNRLYWYRQTLGQGPEFLTYFQNEAQLEKSRLLSDRFSAERPKGSFSTLEIQRTEQGDSAMYLCASNLLGTGDNEQFFGPGTRLTVL.